This T cell receptor beta chain was observed in a study of T cell changes during pregnancy in multiple sclerosis. The CDR3 runs 14 residues. V lost 1 base and J lost 2, with 7 bases in between. In germline, CDR1 is SGHTA, CDR2 FQGNSA. The data were produced by immunoSEQ multiplex PCR, yet TCRdb's version contains in-frame clones alone and is incomplete. This table has roughly 49,000 clones, roughly 92% appearing once. The chain recombines TRBV7-2 with TRBJ2-3; no reliable D call. Sequences were derived from peripheral blood, sampled after pregnancy. The source of this sequence is a female donor with multiple sclerosis, enrolled in a pregnancy study. This chain's CDR3 is CASSLGRYTDTQYF. CDR3 sequence (DNA): TGTGCCAGCAGCTTAGGGCGGTACACAGATACGCAGTATTTT.